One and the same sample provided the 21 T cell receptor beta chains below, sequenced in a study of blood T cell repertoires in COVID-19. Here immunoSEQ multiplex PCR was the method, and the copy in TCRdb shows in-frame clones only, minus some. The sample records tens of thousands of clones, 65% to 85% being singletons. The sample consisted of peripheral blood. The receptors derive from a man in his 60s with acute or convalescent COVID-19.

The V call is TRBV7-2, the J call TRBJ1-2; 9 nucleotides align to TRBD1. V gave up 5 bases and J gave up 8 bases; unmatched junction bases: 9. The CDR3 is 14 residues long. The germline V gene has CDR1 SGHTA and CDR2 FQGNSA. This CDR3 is CASSRNTGGDGYTF. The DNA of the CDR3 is TGTGCCAGCAGCCGGAACACAGGGGGCGACGGCTACACCTTC.

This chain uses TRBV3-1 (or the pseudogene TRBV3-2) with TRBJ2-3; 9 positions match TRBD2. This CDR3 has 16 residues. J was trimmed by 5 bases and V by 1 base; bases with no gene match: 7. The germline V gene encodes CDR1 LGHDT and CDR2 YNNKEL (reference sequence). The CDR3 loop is CASSQAVRGGQDTQYF. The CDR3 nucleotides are TGTGCCAGCAGCCAAGCTGTGCGGGGGGGCCAAGATACGCAGTATTTT.

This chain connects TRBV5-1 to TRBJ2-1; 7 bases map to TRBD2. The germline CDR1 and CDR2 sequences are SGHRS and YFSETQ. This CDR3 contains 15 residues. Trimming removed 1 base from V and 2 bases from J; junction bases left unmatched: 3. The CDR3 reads CASSLWRGTYNEQFF. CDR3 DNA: TGCGCCAGCAGCTTGTGGCGGGGGACCTACAATGAGCAGTTCTTC.

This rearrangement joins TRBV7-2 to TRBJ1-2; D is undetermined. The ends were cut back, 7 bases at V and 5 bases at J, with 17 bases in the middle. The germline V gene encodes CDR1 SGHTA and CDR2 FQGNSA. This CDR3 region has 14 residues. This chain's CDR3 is CASNSPKRNYGYTF. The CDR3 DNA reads TGTGCCAGCAATTCCCCGAAGAGGAATTATGGCTACACCTTC.

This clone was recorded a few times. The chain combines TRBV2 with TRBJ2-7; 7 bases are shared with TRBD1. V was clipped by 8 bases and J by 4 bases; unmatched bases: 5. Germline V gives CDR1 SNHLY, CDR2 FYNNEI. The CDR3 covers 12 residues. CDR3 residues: CASLRGQYEQYF. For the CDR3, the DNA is TGTGCCAGCCTAAGGGGGCAGTACGAGCAGTACTTC.

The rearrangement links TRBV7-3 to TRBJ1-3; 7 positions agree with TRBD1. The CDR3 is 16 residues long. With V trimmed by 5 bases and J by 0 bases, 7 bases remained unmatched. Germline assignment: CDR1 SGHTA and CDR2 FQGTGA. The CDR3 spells CASSPSGGSSGNTIYF. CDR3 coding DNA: TGTGCCAGCAGCCCCTCAGGGGGTTCCTCTGGAAACACCATATATTTT.

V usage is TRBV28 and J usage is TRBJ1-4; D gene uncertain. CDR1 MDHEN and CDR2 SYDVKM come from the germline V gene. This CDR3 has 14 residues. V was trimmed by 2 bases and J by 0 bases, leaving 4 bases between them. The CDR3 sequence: CASSLPATNEKLFF. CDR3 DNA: TGTGCCAGCAGTTTACCAGCAACTAATGAAAAACTGTTTTTT.

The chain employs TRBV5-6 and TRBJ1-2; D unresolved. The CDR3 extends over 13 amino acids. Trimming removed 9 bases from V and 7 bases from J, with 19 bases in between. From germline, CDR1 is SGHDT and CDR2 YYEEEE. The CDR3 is CATEETPSLGYTF. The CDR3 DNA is TGTGCCACCGAGGAAACCCCATCCCTTGGCTACACCTTC. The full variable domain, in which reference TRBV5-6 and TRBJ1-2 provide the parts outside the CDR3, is DAGVTQSPTHLIKTRGQQVTLRCSPKSGHDTVSWYQQALGQGPQFIFQYYEEEERQRGNFPDRFSGHQFPNYSSELNVNALLLGDSALYLCATEETPSLGYTFGSGTRLTVV.

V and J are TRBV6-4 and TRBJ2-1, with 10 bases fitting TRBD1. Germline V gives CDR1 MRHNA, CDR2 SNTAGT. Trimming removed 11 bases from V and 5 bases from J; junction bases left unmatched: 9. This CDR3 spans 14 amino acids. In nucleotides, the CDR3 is TGTGCCCGCCCGGGACAGGGGACCCACAATGAGCAGTTCTTC. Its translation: CARPGQGTHNEQFF.

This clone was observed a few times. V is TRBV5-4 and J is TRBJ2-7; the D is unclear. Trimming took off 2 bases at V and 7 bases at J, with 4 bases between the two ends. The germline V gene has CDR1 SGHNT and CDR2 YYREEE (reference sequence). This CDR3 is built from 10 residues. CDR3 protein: CASSFKEQYF. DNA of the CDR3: TGTGCCAGCAGCTTTAAAGAGCAGTACTTC.

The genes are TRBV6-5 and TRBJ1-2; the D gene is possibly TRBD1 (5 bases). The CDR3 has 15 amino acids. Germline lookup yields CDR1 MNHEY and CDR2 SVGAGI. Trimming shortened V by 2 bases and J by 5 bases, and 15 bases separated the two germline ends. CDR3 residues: CASSYTDKTHYGYTF. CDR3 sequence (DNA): TGTGCCAGCAGTTACACGGACAAGACCCATTATGGCTACACCTTC.

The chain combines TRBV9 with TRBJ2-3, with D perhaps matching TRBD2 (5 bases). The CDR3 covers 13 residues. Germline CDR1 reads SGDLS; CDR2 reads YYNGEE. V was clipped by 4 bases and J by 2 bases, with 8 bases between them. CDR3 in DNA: TGTGCCAGCAGCTTCGGGGACACAGATACGCAGTATTTT. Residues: CASSFGDTDTQYF.

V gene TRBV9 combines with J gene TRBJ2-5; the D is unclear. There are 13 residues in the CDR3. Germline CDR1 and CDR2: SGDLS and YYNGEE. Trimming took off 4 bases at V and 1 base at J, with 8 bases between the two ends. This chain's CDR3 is CASSTGSQETQYF. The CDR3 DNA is TGTGCCAGCAGCACCGGGTCCCAAGAGACCCAGTACTTC.

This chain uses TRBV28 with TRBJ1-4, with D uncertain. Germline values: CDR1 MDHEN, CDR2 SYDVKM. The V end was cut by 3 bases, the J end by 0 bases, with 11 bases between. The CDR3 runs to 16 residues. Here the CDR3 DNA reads TGTGCCAGCAGTTTTGGAGTTGTGTCAACTAATGAAAAACTGTTTTTT. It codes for CASSFGVVSTNEKLFF.

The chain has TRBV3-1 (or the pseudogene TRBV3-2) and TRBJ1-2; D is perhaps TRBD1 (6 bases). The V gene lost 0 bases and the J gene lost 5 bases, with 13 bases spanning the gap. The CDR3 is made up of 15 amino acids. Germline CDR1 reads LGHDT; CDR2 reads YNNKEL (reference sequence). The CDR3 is CASSQDRQGPYGYTF. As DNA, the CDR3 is TGTGCCAGCAGCCAAGATCGGCAGGGGCCGTATGGCTACACCTTC.

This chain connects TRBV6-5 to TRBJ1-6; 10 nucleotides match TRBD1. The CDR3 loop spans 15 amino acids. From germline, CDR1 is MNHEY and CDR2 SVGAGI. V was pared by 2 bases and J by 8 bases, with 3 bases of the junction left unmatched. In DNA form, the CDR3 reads TGTGCCAGCAGTTACCAGACAGGGGGCTATTCACCCCTCCACTTT. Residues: CASSYQTGGYSPLHF.

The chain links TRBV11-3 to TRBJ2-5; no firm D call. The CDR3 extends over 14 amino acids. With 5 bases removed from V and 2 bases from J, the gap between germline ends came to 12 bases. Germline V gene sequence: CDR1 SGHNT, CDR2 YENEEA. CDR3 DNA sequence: TGTGCCAGCAGCCCCCATCGAGGTCAAGAGACCCAGTACTTC. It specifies CASSPHRGQETQYF.

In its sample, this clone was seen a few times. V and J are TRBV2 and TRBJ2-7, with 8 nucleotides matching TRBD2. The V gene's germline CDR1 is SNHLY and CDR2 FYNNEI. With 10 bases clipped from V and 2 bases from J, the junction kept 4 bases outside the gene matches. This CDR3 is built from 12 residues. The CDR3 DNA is TGTGCCACGGGGGGGCAGCCCTACGAGCAGTACTTC. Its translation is CATGGQPYEQYF.

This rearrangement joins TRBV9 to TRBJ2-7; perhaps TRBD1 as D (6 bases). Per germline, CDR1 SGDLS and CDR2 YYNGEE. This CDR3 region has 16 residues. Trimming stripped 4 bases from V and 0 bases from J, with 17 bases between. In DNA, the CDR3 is TGTGCCAGCAGCTCTACGGGACAACTAACCTCCTACGAGCAGTACTTC. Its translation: CASSSTGQLTSYEQYF.

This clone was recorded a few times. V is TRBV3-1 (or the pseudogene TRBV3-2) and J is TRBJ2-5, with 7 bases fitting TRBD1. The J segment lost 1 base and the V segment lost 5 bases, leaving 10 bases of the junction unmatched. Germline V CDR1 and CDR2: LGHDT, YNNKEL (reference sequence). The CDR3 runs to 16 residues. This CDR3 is CASSTRLTGTQETQYF. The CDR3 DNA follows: TGTGCCAGCAGCACCCGCTTGACAGGGACCCAAGAGACCCAGTACTTC.

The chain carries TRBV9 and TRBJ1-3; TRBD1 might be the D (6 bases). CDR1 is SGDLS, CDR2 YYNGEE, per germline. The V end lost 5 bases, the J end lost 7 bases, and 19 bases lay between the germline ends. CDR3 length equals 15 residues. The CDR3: CASRPDSFGSNTIYF. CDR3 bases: TGTGCCAGCAGACCGGACAGTTTTGGCAGCAACACCATATATTTT.